Presented here are 26 T cell receptor beta chains from one specimen sequenced in a study of shared T cell receptors in the human thymus. The protocol was immunoSEQ multiplex PCR, while the TCRdb copy is restricted to in-frame clones and leaves out a portion. The data contain 540,000 or so clones, around three quarters of them singletons. The data also belong to a second study, concerning human thymus T cells.

The source material was thymocytes. The receptors originated from a boy under two years old with a congenital heart defect.

The chain links TRBV28 to TRBJ1-5; D may be TRBD1 (6 bases). Trimming pared 6 bases from V and 0 bases from J, leaving 15 bases between. Per the germline V gene, CDR1 is MDHEN and CDR2 is SYDVKM. CDR3 length: 16 residues. Here the CDR3 reads CASSPKQGVSNQPQHF. The CDR3 region has the DNA TGTGCCAGCAGCCCCAAACAGGGCGTTAGCAATCAGCCCCAGCATTTT.

This chain links TRBV15 with TRBJ2-6; weak D call: TRBD1 (5 bases). The V end was cut by 4 bases, the J end by 0 bases, with 16 bases between. The CDR3 has 18 amino acids. CDR1 is LNHNV and CDR2 is YYDKDF in the germline V gene (reference sequence). Written as DNA, the CDR3 is TGTGCCACCAGCAAACCCAGGGATTGGACCTCTGGGGCCAACGTCCTGACTTTC. It yields the protein CATSKPRDWTSGANVLTF.

The chain joins TRBV19 to TRBJ1-1; no firm D call. Trimming took 3 bases from V and 2 from J, leaving 4 bases between them. The V gene's germline CDR1 is LNHDA and CDR2 SQIVND (reference sequence). There are 12 residues in the CDR3. In DNA, the CDR3 is TGTGCCAGTAGTATGCGCAACACTGAAGCTTTCTTT. It translates to CASSMRNTEAFF.

The chain carries TRBV27 and TRBJ2-2; the D gene is possibly TRBD2 (5 bases). CDR3 length: 16 residues. Germline V gene lookup returns CDR1 MNHEY and CDR2 SMNVEV (reference sequence). Deletions cut 5 bases from V and 7 bases from J, with 20 bases between. CDR3 in amino acids: CASSPRVAGLFGELFF. For the CDR3, the DNA is TGTGCCAGCAGTCCCAGAGTGGCGGGCCTATTCGGGGAGCTGTTTTTT.

V and J are TRBV25-1 and TRBJ2-1; TRBD1 matches at 10 bases. The length of the CDR3 is 17 residues. V trimming: 3 bases; J trimming: 9 bases; junction bases outside the gene matches: 14. Looked up from germline, CDR1 is MGHDK and CDR2 is SYGVNS. The CDR3 protein is CASSDDNRDRGRGEQFF. The CDR3 region has the DNA TGTGCCAGCAGTGATGACAACCGGGACAGGGGTAGAGGTGAGCAGTTCTTC. The whole variable domain, filled in from reference TRBV25-1 and TRBJ2-1, reads EADIYQTPRYLVIGTGKKITLECSQTMGHDKMYWYQQDPGMELHLIHYSYGVNSTEKGDLSSESTVSRIRTEHFPLTLESARPSHTSQYLCASSDDNRDRGRGEQFFGPGTRLTVL.

The chain uses TRBV4-2 and TRBJ2-1, with 12 bases aligning to TRBD2. The CDR3 loop spans 17 amino acids. CDR1 and CDR2 from the germline V gene are LGHNA and YNFKEQ. V lost 3 bases and J lost 3; bases outside the gene matches: 6. This CDR3 is CASSQRLAGVNYNEQFF. In nucleotides, the CDR3 is TGTGCCAGCAGCCAGAGACTAGCGGGAGTTAACTACAATGAGCAGTTCTTC.

V and J are TRBV5-8 and TRBJ2-1; a possible D gene is TRBD2 (7 bases). Trimming took 2 bases from V and 5 from J, leaving 20 bases between them. Germline-derived CDR1 and CDR2 are SGHTS and YDEGEE. The length of the CDR3 is 17 residues. The CDR3 protein is CASSFGGGGTLHNEQFF. CDR3 nucleotide sequence: TGTGCCAGCAGCTTTGGAGGGGGGGGAACACTACACAATGAGCAGTTCTTC.

The V gene is TRBV28, the J gene TRBJ2-1; D is uncertain. This CDR3 spans 13 amino acids. CDR1 MDHEN and CDR2 SYDVKM come from the germline V gene. V lost 11 bases, J lost 4 bases, and 15 bases lay in between. The CDR3 DNA reads TGTGCCGTACCTGGCAGGCTGTACAATGAGCAGTTCTTC. This gives the protein CAVPGRLYNEQFF.

CDR3 nucleotides: TGCGCCAGCAGCCAAGATGACCCTAGCGGGAATTTCGGGAACAATGAGCAGTTCTTC. Amino acid sequence: CASSQDDPSGNFGNNEQFF. V gene TRBV4-3 combines with J gene TRBJ2-1, with 9 bases matching TRBD2. The CDR3 loop spans 19 amino acids. Trimming cost V 0 bases and J 5 bases; bases outside gene matches: 14. Germline CDR1 LGHNA, CDR2 YSLEER.

The gene calls are TRBV19 and TRBJ2-7; TRBD1 aligns across 10 bases. Looked up from germline, CDR1 is LNHDA and CDR2 is SQIVND (reference sequence). CDR3 length: 20 residues. J gave up 1 base and V 4 bases, and 19 bases lay outside the gene matches. For the CDR3, the DNA is TGTGCCAGTAGTACCGCGGGTGACTTTAGCGGGGACAGGGGATCCTACGAGCAGTACTTC. Translated, it gives CASSTAGDFSGDRGSYEQYF.

The chain carries TRBV12-5 and TRBJ2-1; TRBD2 matches at 7 bases. Germline CDR1 reads LGHNT; CDR2 reads FRNRAP. Trimming took 0 bases from V and 5 from J; bases not matched to a gene: 7. The CDR3 is 16 amino acids. The chain's CDR3 is CASGLVTSARHNEQFF. In nucleotides, the CDR3 is TGTGCTAGTGGTTTGGTAACTAGCGCCAGGCACAATGAGCAGTTCTTC.

This chain connects TRBV7-2 to TRBJ2-7; tentative D call: TRBD2 (5 bases). This CDR3 region has 17 residues. The germline V gene encodes CDR1 SGHTA and CDR2 FQGNSA. V was shortened by 7 bases and J by 1 base, with 23 bases between the two germline ends. The CDR3 DNA reads as TGTGCCAGCATGCTTAACCGAAATGAGGGAGAGTCCTACGAGCAGTACTTC. Amino acid sequence: CASMLNRNEGESYEQYF.

The V and J genes are TRBV6-7 and TRBJ2-1, with a tentative D call TRBD2 (5 bases). TRBV6-7 qualifies as an ORF whose function is uncertain. V lost 6 bases, J lost 6 bases, and 15 bases lay in between. This CDR3 is 14 amino acids long. The CDR3: CASRPTRPGNEQFF. The DNA for the CDR3 is TGTGCCAGCAGACCAACTAGGCCCGGCAATGAGCAGTTCTTC.

V and J are TRBV6-1 and TRBJ1-2, with 7 bases fitting TRBD1. The V segment lost 8 bases and the J segment 5 bases; nucleotides outside the gene matches: 14. This CDR3 is 15 amino acids long. From germline, CDR1 is MNHNS and CDR2 SASEGT. CDR3 sequence reads: CASGNTGAIMYGYTF. CDR3 bases: TGTGCCAGCGGGAATACAGGGGCCATTATGTATGGCTACACCTTC.

This chain joins TRBV6-1 and TRBJ2-7; D gene unclear. V gave up 2 bases and J gave up 0 bases, with 11 bases separating them. The length of the CDR3 is 15 residues. CDR1 and CDR2 from the germline V gene are MNHNS and SASEGT. Here the CDR3 DNA reads TGTGCCAGCAGTGAAACGGCAGGTACCTCCTACGAGCAGTACTTC. Protein sequence: CASSETAGTSYEQYF.

This clone appeared a single time. The CDR3 bases are TGTGCCAGCAGAAGCTCGTACTCCCGCTTCTACGAGCAGTACTTC. Translated, it gives CASRSSYSRFYEQYF. The chain joins TRBV6-1 to TRBJ2-7; no reliable D call. V lost 6 bases and J 3 bases, leaving 18 bases between the germline ends. Germline CDR1 MNHNS, CDR2 SASEGT. There are 15 residues in the CDR3.

This clone was counted between two and nine times. The V gene is TRBV4-3, the J gene TRBJ1-1; no firm D call. Looked up from germline, CDR1 is LGHNA and CDR2 is YSLEER. The V and J ends lost 0 bases and 0 bases respectively, with 14 bases between them. This CDR3 region has 17 residues. The CDR3 DNA reads TGCGCCAGCAGCCAAGAACGTTTGCAGTTCATGAACACTGAAGCTTTCTTT. Translated: CASSQERLQFMNTEAFF.

This chain uses TRBV10-3 with TRBJ2-1; TRBD2 might be the D (5 bases). With 0 bases removed from V and 8 bases from J, the gap between germline ends came to 14 bases. Germline CDR1 is ENHRY and CDR2 is SYGVKD. This CDR3 has 15 residues. CDR3 in amino acids: CAISESENWGDEQFF. The CDR3 DNA is TGTGCCATCAGTGAGTCGGAAAATTGGGGAGATGAGCAGTTCTTC.

This chain joins TRBV9 and TRBJ2-2; TRBD2 aligns across 12 bases. In germline, CDR1 is SGDLS, CDR2 YYNGEE. With V trimmed by 0 bases and J by 4 bases, 13 bases remained unmatched. This CDR3 region has 20 residues. Here the CDR3 reads CASSVELAGGPGQSTGELFF. CDR3 nucleotides: TGTGCCAGCAGCGTAGAGCTAGCGGGAGGGCCAGGGCAGAGCACCGGGGAGCTGTTTTTT. The complete variable domain, with remaining parts taken from reference TRBV9 and TRBJ2-2, reads DSGVTQTPKHLITATGQRVTLRCSPRSGDLSVYWYQQSLDQGLQFLIQYYNGEERAKGNILERFSAQQFPDLHSELNLSSLELGDSALYFCASSVELAGGPGQSTGELFFGEGSRLTVL.

This chain uses TRBV30 with TRBJ2-7, with a weak D call TRBD1 (5 bases). V was pared by 5 bases and J by 5 bases, with 10 bases between. The germline gives CDR1 GTSNPN, CDR2 SVGIG (reference sequence). CDR3 length equals 11 residues. CDR3 coding DNA: TGTGCCTGGGCAGGGAACCACGAGCAGTACTTC. Translation: CAWAGNHEQYF. Using reference TRBV30 and TRBJ2-7 for the parts outside the CDR3, the full variable domain is SQTIHQWPATLVQPVGSPLSLECTVEGTSNPNLYWYRQAAGRGLQLLFYSVGIGQISSEVPQNLSASRPQDRQFILSSKKLLLSDSGFYLCAWAGNHEQYFGPGTRLTVT.

This sequence joins TRBV27 and TRBJ2-7; the D gene is possibly TRBD2 (6 bases). The CDR3 runs 15 residues. V lost 5 bases and J lost 5, with 19 bases in between. Per the germline V gene, CDR1 is MNHEY and CDR2 is SMNVEV (reference sequence). CDR3 DNA: TGTGCCAGCAGTCCGCACCGGGACTCCTCACACGAGCAGTACTTC. Encoded protein: CASSPHRDSSHEQYF.

This clone was detected a few times. The chain joins TRBV5-4 to TRBJ1-1; 8 bases agree with TRBD1. This CDR3 is 17 amino acids long. Germline-derived CDR1 and CDR2 are SGHNT and YYREEE (reference sequence). After removal of 0 bases from V and 0 bases from J, the junction contained 7 bases not matched to a gene. The CDR3 DNA reads as TGTGCCAGCAGCTTGGTGGCCGGGACAGGCCTGAACACTGAAGCTTTCTTT. This gives the protein CASSLVAGTGLNTEAFF.

The chain links TRBV29-1 to TRBJ1-2, with a tentative D call TRBD1 (6 bases). The length of the CDR3 is 15 residues. With 6 bases removed from V and 5 bases from J, the gap between germline ends came to 22 bases. The germline V gene has CDR1 SQVTM and CDR2 ANQGSEA. CDR3 loop: CSVETTYRAGYGYTF. CDR3 DNA: TGCAGCGTCGAAACCACCTACAGGGCTGGTTATGGCTACACCTTC. Filled out from reference TRBV29-1 and TRBJ1-2, the complete variable domain reads SAVISQKPSRDICQRGTSLTIQCQVDSQVTMMFWYRQQPGQSLTLIATANQGSEATYESGFVIDKFPISRPNLTFSTLTVSNMSPEDSSIYLCSVETTYRAGYGYTFGSGTRLTVV.

The rearrangement joins TRBV13 to TRBJ2-7; the D gene is possibly TRBD2 (5 bases). This CDR3 spans 14 amino acids. Germline V gene sequence: CDR1 PRHDT, CDR2 FYEKMQ (reference sequence). Trimming left V 5 bases short and J 4 bases short, with 15 bases between. In DNA form, the CDR3 reads TGTGCCAGCAGCACCTTTGGGAGAGGGTACGAGCAGTACTTC. It translates to CASSTFGRGYEQYF.

This chain connects TRBV15 to TRBJ2-7; TRBD2 matches 7 bases. CDR1 and CDR2 (germline): LNHNV, YYDKDF (reference sequence). With 2 bases clipped from V and 3 bases from J, the junction kept 7 bases outside the gene matches. The CDR3 has 15 residues. The CDR3 DNA reads TGTGCCACCAGCAGACGGGGCGGGAGCAACTACGAGCAGTACTTC. It yields the protein CATSRRGGSNYEQYF. Full variable domain (rest looked up from reference TRBV15 and TRBJ2-7): DAMVIQNPRYQVTQFGKPVTLSCSQTLNHNVMYWYQQKSSQAPKLLFHYYDKDFNNEADTPDNFQSRRPNTSFCFLDIRSPGLGDTAMYLCATSRRGGSNYEQYFGPGTRLTVT.

This rearrangement joins TRBV29-1 to TRBJ1-4, with 11 bases aligning to TRBD1. Germline V lookup: CDR1 SQVTM, CDR2 ANQGSEA. V lost 5 bases to trimming and J lost 3 bases; unmatched junction nucleotides: 5. This CDR3 spans 15 amino acids. The CDR3 sequence is CSVKDRGRSNEKLFF. The CDR3 coding sequence is TGCAGCGTTAAGGACAGGGGGCGGTCTAATGAAAAACTGTTTTTT.